Each of the 9 T cell receptor beta chains below was sequenced from the same sample in a study of blood T cell repertoires in COVID-19. Produced via immunoSEQ multiplex PCR; TCRdb's table is partial and in-frame only. Among over 400,000 clones listed, about nine tenths were seen once. Sequencing was carried out using peripheral blood. Source of these receptors: a woman aged 30 to 39 with active or convalescent COVID-19.

This rearrangement joins TRBV6-2 or TRBV6-3 to TRBJ2-5; 10 nucleotides agree with TRBD2. CDR1 and CDR2 (germline): MNHEY, SVGEGT. This CDR3 is 16 amino acids long. The V gene end was trimmed by 0 bases and the J gene end by 2 bases; junction bases not matched to a gene: 3. CDR3 sequence: CASSYSASGSQETQYF. For the CDR3, the DNA is TGTGCCAGCAGTTACTCGGCTAGCGGGAGTCAAGAGACCCAGTACTTC.

The chain links TRBV5-6 to TRBJ1-1; tentative D call: TRBD1 (6 bases). CDR3 length: 14 amino acids. Germline lookup yields CDR1 SGHDT and CDR2 YYEEEE. V shed 4 bases and J shed 1 base, with 11 bases lying between them. CDR3 sequence: CASSQGHQNTEAFF. For the CDR3, the DNA is TGTGCCAGCAGCCAGGGACACCAGAACACTGAAGCTTTCTTT.

A few counts support this clone. V is TRBV14 and J is TRBJ2-7, with a tentative D call TRBD2 (6 bases). Germline V gene lookup returns CDR1 SGHDN and CDR2 FVKESK. V was clipped by 3 bases and J by 8 bases, with 17 bases between them. The CDR3 runs 14 residues. CDR3 sequence (DNA): TGTGCCAGCAGCCAGGCCGGGAGCGTAATCAAGCAGTACTTC. Its translation is CASSQAGSVIKQYF. The whole variable domain, remainder taken from reference TRBV14 and TRBJ2-7, is EAGVTQFPSHSVIEKGQTVTLRCDPISGHDNLYWYRRVMGKEIKFLLHFVKESKQDESGMPNNRFLAERTGGTYSTLKVQPAELEDSGVYFCASSQAGSVIKQYFGPGTRLTVT.

This clone was counted only a few times. This CDR3 is CASSLVQGLAKNIQYF. CDR3 bases: TGTGCCAGCAGCTTAGTTCAGGGTTTGGCCAAAAACATTCAGTACTTC. The genes are TRBV7-2 and TRBJ2-4; a weak D match, TRBD1 (5 bases). There are 16 residues in the CDR3. V was shortened by 1 base and J by 1 base, with 11 bases between the two germline ends. The germline V gene has CDR1 SGHTA and CDR2 FQGNSA.

V and J are TRBV5-4 and TRBJ1-2, with TRBD1 matching over 8 bases. Unmatched junction bases numbered 2, after V lost 4 bases and J lost 3 bases. The CDR3 consists of 13 residues. Germline V lookup: CDR1 SGHNT, CDR2 YYREEE (reference sequence). Here the CDR3 reads CASSPQGDYGYTF. The CDR3 region has the DNA TGTGCCAGCAGCCCACAGGGGGACTATGGCTACACCTTC.

The chain has TRBV3-1 (or the pseudogene TRBV3-2) and TRBJ1-2; 7 bases line up with TRBD1. The germline V gene has CDR1 LGHDT and CDR2 YNNKEL (reference sequence). There are 13 residues in the CDR3. Trimming took 4 bases from V and 6 from J; bases not matched to a gene: 5. CDR3 DNA sequence: TGTGCCAGCAGCCTATACAGGGGAAATGGCTACACCTTC. Amino acid sequence: CASSLYRGNGYTF.

Here the CDR3 reads CASSPRDRVYEQYF. The CDR3, as DNA: TGCGCCAGCAGCCCTCGGGACAGGGTATACGAGCAGTACTTC. The chain joins TRBV4-1 to TRBJ2-7; 9 bases are shared with TRBD1. The CDR3 is 14 residues long. V lost 4 bases, J lost 4 bases, and 5 bases stayed unmatched. Germline V gene data show CDR1 as MGHRA and CDR2 as YSYEKL.

This chain uses TRBV29-1 with TRBJ1-2; 10 bases fit TRBD1. Per the germline V gene, CDR1 is SQVTM and CDR2 is ANQGSEA. The CDR3 extends over 12 amino acids. V gave up 3 bases and J gave up 6 bases; unmatched junction bases: 1. DNA for the CDR3: TGCAGCGTTGACGGACAGGGGGATGGCTACACCTTC. This encodes CSVDGQGDGYTF.

The chain joins TRBV7-9 to TRBJ2-5, with D possibly matching TRBD1 (6 bases). This CDR3 has 16 residues. The V gene's germline CDR1 is SEHNR and CDR2 FQNEAQ (reference sequence). Trimming pared 3 bases from V and 5 bases from J, leaving 19 bases between. The CDR3 nucleotides read TGTGCCAGCAGCTTTGGCCTACAGGGTTCTTTTGAGACCCAGTACTTC. This sequence encodes CASSFGLQGSFETQYF.